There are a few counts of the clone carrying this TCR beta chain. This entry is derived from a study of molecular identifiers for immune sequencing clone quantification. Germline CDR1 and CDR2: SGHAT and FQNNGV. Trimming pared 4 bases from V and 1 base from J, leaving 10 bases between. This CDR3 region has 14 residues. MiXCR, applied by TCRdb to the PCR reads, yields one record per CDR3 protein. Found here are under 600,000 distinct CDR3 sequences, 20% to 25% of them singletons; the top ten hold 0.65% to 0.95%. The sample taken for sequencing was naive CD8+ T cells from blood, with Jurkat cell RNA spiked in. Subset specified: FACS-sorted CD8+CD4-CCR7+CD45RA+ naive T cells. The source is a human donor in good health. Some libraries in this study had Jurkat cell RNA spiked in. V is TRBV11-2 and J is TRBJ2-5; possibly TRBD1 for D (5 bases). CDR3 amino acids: CASSSTRVQETQYF. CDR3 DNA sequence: TGTGCCAGCAGCTCTACCAGGGTCCAAGAGACCCAGTACTTC.